This is a list of T cell receptor beta chains from one sample in a study of blood T cell repertoires in COVID-19. This table comes from immunoSEQ multiplex PCR, and its TCRdb copy is limited to in-frame clones, with some not included. The sample comprises 55,000 to 75,000 clones, about 81% of which are singletons, and 9.2% rests with the top ten. Sequenced input: peripheral blood. These receptors all stem from a human donor in a cohort sampled during active COVID-19. Both conserved end residues are part of each CDR3. The D gene is left open where the match is weak. Clone sizes are given selectively: once, few, many, or a class where the clone is expanded.

size: few; V: TRBV19; J: TRBJ1-5; D: -; DNA: TGTGCCAGTAGTAATCTCGTGAGACTGTCTAATCAGCCCCAGCATTTT; CDR3: CASSNLVRLSNQPQHF
size: once; V: TRBV20-1; J: TRBJ2-7; D: -; DNA: TGCAGTGTACTTCAGGACGAGCAGTACTTC; CDR3: CSVLQDEQYF
size: -; V: TRBV28; J: TRBJ1-2; D: -; DNA: TGTGCCAGCAGTCCCCCAGGGCAGGGTCGGTACTATGGCTACACCTTC; CDR3: CASSPPGQGRYYGYTF
size: -; V: TRBV6-4; J: TRBJ1-1; D: TRBD1; DNA: TGTGCCAGCAGTGCCGGACAGGGGGCCAAGGAAGCTTTCTTT; CDR3: CASSAGQGAKEAFF
size: -; V: TRBV12-3/TRBV12-4; J: TRBJ1-2; D: -; DNA: TGTGCCAGCAGCCAACGGGATGGCTACACCTTC; CDR3: CASSQRDGYTF
size: -; V: TRBV4-1; J: TRBJ2-7; D: -; DNA: TGCGCCAGCAGCCAAGCTGGCGGCAGGGGAGTTTACGAGCAGTACTTC; CDR3: CASSQAGGRGVYEQYF
size: -; V: TRBV27; J: TRBJ2-2; D: -; DNA: TGTGCCAGCAGTTTGGACTGGGAGAGGGCCTCCGCCGGGGAGCTGTTTTTT; CDR3: CASSLDWERASAGELFF
size: -; V: TRBV11-2; J: TRBJ2-7; D: -; DNA: TGTGCCAGCAGCTCCCCCGGGACAAGGAGGAAAAACGAGCAGTACTTC; CDR3: CASSSPGTRRKNEQYF
size: -; V: TRBV10-3; J: TRBJ2-1; D: TRBD1; DNA: TGTGCCATCAGTGGACAGGGGGGGTACAATGAGCAGTTCTTC; CDR3: CAISGQGGYNEQFF
size: -; V: TRBV4-1; J: TRBJ1-3; D: -; DNA: TGCGCCAGCAGCCAAGGCCCCGCAGGAACCTCTGGAAACACCATATATTTT; CDR3: CASSQGPAGTSGNTIYF
size: -; V: TRBV27; J: TRBJ1-3; D: TRBD1; DNA: TGTGCCAGCAGTTCAACCGGGACAGCATTAAACACCATATATTTT; CDR3: CASSSTGTALNTIYF
size: -; V: TRBV30; J: TRBJ2-1; D: TRBD2; DNA: TGTGCCTGGGGGGGCCTGACTAGCGGGAGTAAGAGTGAGCAGTTCTTC; CDR3: CAWGGLTSGSKSEQFF
size: -; V: TRBV28; J: TRBJ2-7; D: -; DNA: TGTGCCAGTCTGCGTCCAGGGAAGGGCGAGCAGTACTTC; CDR3: CASLRPGKGEQYF
size: -; V: TRBV7-9; J: TRBJ2-3; D: -; DNA: TGTGCCAGCAACCACGACTCCACAGATACGCAGTATTTT; CDR3: CASNHDSTDTQYF
size: -; V: TRBV5-5; J: TRBJ1-2; D: -; DNA: TGTGCCAGCAGCTTGTGGGGGACAACTCAGGACCATGGCTACACCTTC; CDR3: CASSLWGTTQDHGYTF
size: once; V: TRBV4-3; J: TRBJ2-3; D: TRBD1; DNA: TGCGCCAGCAGCCAAGGGGGACAGCAAGCTAGCACAGATACGCAGTATTTT; CDR3: CASSQGGQQASTDTQYF
size: -; V: TRBV28; J: TRBJ2-7; D: -; DNA: TGTGCCAGCAGTCCCGCGGGGGCCGCGGGGTCCTACGAGCAGTACTTC; CDR3: CASSPAGAAGSYEQYF
size: -; V: TRBV6-5; J: TRBJ1-1; D: -; DNA: TGTGCCAGCAGTCTAGGACAGCATAGTACTGAAGCTTTCTTT; CDR3: CASSLGQHSTEAFF
size: -; V: TRBV4-1; J: TRBJ2-1; D: TRBD2; DNA: TGCGCCAGCCGGACACGTTGGATACAAACCGGGACTAGCGGTAACAATGAGCAGTTCTTC; CDR3: CASRTRWIQTGTSGNNEQFF
size: -; V: TRBV15; J: TRBJ2-7; D: -; DNA: TGTGCCACCAGCACAACCCCAGTCTGGTCCTACGAGCAGTACTTC; CDR3: CATSTTPVWSYEQYF
size: -; V: TRBV5-5; J: TRBJ2-2; D: -; DNA: TGTGCCAGCAGCTTACAGGGAGTGGCCGGGGAGCTGTTTTTT; CDR3: CASSLQGVAGELFF
size: -; V: TRBV6-6; J: TRBJ2-2; D: -; DNA: TGTGCCAGCAGTTCCGGGACTTCGAACACCGGGGAGCTGTTTTTT; CDR3: CASSSGTSNTGELFF
size: -; V: TRBV6-6; J: TRBJ1-2; D: TRBD1; DNA: TGTGCCAGCAGAACCGGACAGGGAAGTGGCTACACCTTC; CDR3: CASRTGQGSGYTF
size: -; V: TRBV7-3; J: TRBJ2-5; D: TRBD1; DNA: TGTGCCAGCAGCTTAACAACTGGGACAGAAGAGACCCAGTACTTC; CDR3: CASSLTTGTEETQYF
size: -; V: TRBV29-1; J: TRBJ2-5; D: -; DNA: TGCAGCGTCTGGACAGAACAAGAGACCCAGTACTTC; CDR3: CSVWTEQETQYF
size: -; V: TRBV9; J: TRBJ2-1; D: TRBD2; DNA: TGTGCCAGCAGCCGGGCGGGAGGGAATTACAATGAGCAGTTCTTC; CDR3: CASSRAGGNYNEQFF
size: -; V: TRBV2; J: TRBJ1-2; D: -; DNA: TGTGCCAGCAGTGAAGCGAGGCGGAGAAACTATGGCTACACCTTC; CDR3: CASSEARRRNYGYTF
size: -; V: TRBV30; J: TRBJ2-7; D: -; DNA: TGTGCCTGGAGTGTGGGCCCTCAGGGTTTCTACGAGCAGTACTTC; CDR3: CAWSVGPQGFYEQYF
size: -; V: TRBV6-5; J: TRBJ1-2; D: -; DNA: TGTGCCAGCAGAGTGACTATGGGTGGCTACACCTTC; CDR3: CASRVTMGGYTF
size: -; V: TRBV3-1/TRBV3-2; J: TRBJ2-5; D: TRBD2; DNA: TGTGCCAGCAGAGTACTAGCGGGGAGGGGTGGAGGGACACACACTCAAGAGACCCAGTACTTC; CDR3: CASRVLAGRGGGTHTQETQYF
size: -; V: TRBV5-1; J: TRBJ1-1; D: -; DNA: TGCGCCAGCAGCTTGGCCGGGAGGTCTGAAGCTTTCTTT; CDR3: CASSLAGRSEAFF
size: -; V: TRBV28; J: TRBJ2-7; D: TRBD1; DNA: TGTGCCAGCAGTTGGGCGAGAGCTACAGGGGGCTTTTCCTACGAGCAGTACTTC; CDR3: CASSWARATGGFSYEQYF
size: -; V: TRBV28; J: TRBJ1-3; D: TRBD1; DNA: TGTGCCAGCAGTTTGGACAGGACCGCTGGAAACACCATATATTTT; CDR3: CASSLDRTAGNTIYF
size: -; V: TRBV27; J: TRBJ2-1; D: -; DNA: TGTGCCAGCGGGGGTTGGGGACATGGGAATGAGCAGTTCTTC; CDR3: CASGGWGHGNEQFF
size: -; V: TRBV30; J: TRBJ2-6; D: -; DNA: TGTGCCTGGAGTGCAGGGACTGGGGCCAACGTCCTGACTTTC; CDR3: CAWSAGTGANVLTF
size: -; V: TRBV4-2; J: TRBJ2-5; D: TRBD2; DNA: TGTGCCAGCAGCCTACGACTAGCGGGCGCTCAAGAGACCCAGTACTTC; CDR3: CASSLRLAGAQETQYF
size: -; V: TRBV3-1/TRBV3-2; J: TRBJ2-1; D: TRBD2; DNA: TGTGCCAGCATAGCGGGAGATAATCGGAATGAGCAGTTCTTC; CDR3: CASIAGDNRNEQFF
size: -; V: TRBV21-1; J: TRBJ2-7; D: -; DNA: TGTGCCAGCAGCAAAGGGGGAGCGGGACGGATGACCTACGAGCAGTACTTC; CDR3: CASSKGGAGRMTYEQYF
size: once; V: TRBV15; J: TRBJ2-6; D: -; DNA: TGTGCCACCAGCGGGCCGTTAGTTTCGGGGGCCAACGTCCTGACTTTC; CDR3: CATSGPLVSGANVLTF
size: -; V: TRBV24-1; J: TRBJ1-4; D: -; DNA: TGTGCCACCAGTGAAGGGACATACGGAACTAATGAAAAACTGTTTTTT; CDR3: CATSEGTYGTNEKLFF